This T cell receptor beta chain was captured in a study of T-cell reconstitution after alpha-beta-depleted transplantation in children. This clonotype was detected ten times or more. Its antigen is not known. Germline trimming cut 4 bases from V and 5 bases from J; bases unmatched to any gene: 9. CDR1 is SGHRS and CDR2 is YFSETQ in the germline V gene. The CDR3 covers 15 residues. Preparation of the TCRbeta library was carried out with unique molecular identifiers. One entry per CDR3 protein, called by TCRdb with MiXCR from the PCR reads. There are around 270,000 distinct CDR3 sequences in the sample; 6.5% to 9% occur only once, and approximately 9.6% lies in the top ten. Study conclusions and caveats: Two months or so post-transplant, alpha-beta T cells reportedly derived from several hundred expanded graft clones. A year had passed since transplant, and T-cell counts and diversity by then came mostly from newly produced T cells. At day 60, the high TCRbeta diversity found in some patients originated from recipient T cells and thymic progenitors that had survived.

The sample was peripheral blood, taken 360 days after TCRalphabeta/CD19-depleted stem cell transplant. The chain is built from TRBV5-1 and TRBJ2-3; 8 bases are a match to TRBD2. The sequence came from a female patient aged 2 to 10 who had a stem cell transplant for Fanconi anemia, so the T cells may come from the graft donor. The CDR3 coding sequence is TGCGCCAGCAGCCCTAGCGGGTTGTCGGTAGATACGCAGTATTTT. Its protein is CASSPSGLSVDTQYF. Variable domain in full (rest from reference TRBV5-1 and TRBJ2-3): KAGVTQTPRYLIKTRGQQVTLSCSPISGHRSVSWYQQTPGQGLQFLFEYFSETQRNKGNFPGRFSGRQFSNSRSEMNVSTLELGDSALYLCASSPSGLSVDTQYFGPGTRLTVL.